These 25 T cell receptor beta chains share one sample of origin, sequenced in a study of identical twins. TCRdb itself ran the 5' RACE reads through MiXCR, one entry per CDR3 protein. Among 700,000 to 950,000 distinct CDR3 sequences listed, about 12% were seen once. The same data also contributed to another study, on yellow fever vaccine responses in identical twins.

The sample comprised PBMCs. The receptors were sampled from a woman aged 18-29 years in good health.

The table lists this clonotype with a few counts. This sequence joins TRBV5-1 and TRBJ2-1, with TRBD2 identical over 10 bases. With V trimmed by 1 base and J by 15 bases, 13 bases remained unmatched. This CDR3 has 15 residues. Germline values: CDR1 SGHRS, CDR2 YFSETQ. CDR3 coding DNA: TGCGCCAGCAGCTTGACTAGCGGGAACAATGCTGGGCGGTTCTTC. Translation: CASSLTSGNNAGRFF.

CDR3 sequence reads: CASTNGRRQGTPSYEQYF. As DNA, the CDR3 is TGTGCCAGCACCAACGGGAGAAGACAGGGCACTCCATCCTACGAGCAGTACTTC. The chain employs TRBV6-2 or TRBV6-3 and TRBJ2-7, with D perhaps matching TRBD1 (7 bases). Germline V gene sequence: CDR1 MNHEY, CDR2 SVGEGT. Deletions cut 7 bases from V and 1 base from J, with 26 bases between. This CDR3 is built from 18 residues.

This clonotype was detected ten times or more. This chain uses TRBV5-1 with TRBJ2-1; 12 bases align to TRBD2. CDR3 length equals 17 residues. Trimming removed 0 bases from V and 4 bases from J; junction bases left unmatched: 5. Germline CDR1 SGHRS, CDR2 YFSETQ. The CDR3 here is CASSLGLLAGGYNEQFF. CDR3 DNA: TGCGCCAGCAGCTTGGGCTTACTAGCGGGAGGTTACAATGAGCAGTTCTTC.

This chain connects TRBV3-1 to TRBJ2-2, with TRBD2 as a possible D gene (5 bases). V dropped 0 bases and J dropped 5 bases, with 10 bases sitting between them. Germline CDR1 is LGHDT and CDR2 is YNNKEL (reference sequence). The CDR3 extends over 15 amino acids. CDR3 region: CASSQDTPGTGELFF. As DNA, the CDR3 is TGTGCCAGCAGCCAAGATACCCCGGGGACCGGGGAGCTGTTTTTT.

This clonotype came up a few times. V is TRBV29-1 and J is TRBJ2-1, with 9 bases that match TRBD1. CDR3 size: 16 residues. J lost 4 bases, V lost 4 bases, and 11 bases had no gene match. The germline V gene has CDR1 SQVTM and CDR2 ANQGSEA. DNA for the CDR3: TGCAGCGTTGTCGGGTCCGGACAGGGGACTTACAATGAGCAGTTCTTC. The encoded protein is CSVVGSGQGTYNEQFF.

This clonotype has only a few counts. The rearrangement joins TRBV29-1 to TRBJ2-1; 10 bases are a match to TRBD1. Germline values: CDR1 SQVTM, CDR2 ANQGSEA. This CDR3 contains 15 residues. J was trimmed by 0 bases and V by 7 bases; bases with no gene match: 6. CDR3 nucleotide sequence: TGCAGCGGGAGACAGGGGGCAGGCTCCTACAATGAGCAGTTCTTC. Its protein is CSGRQGAGSYNEQFF.

The chain recombines TRBV15 with TRBJ2-7; perhaps TRBD2 as D (6 bases). The V gene lost 6 bases and the J gene lost 3 bases, with 18 bases spanning the gap. This CDR3 region has 15 residues. Germline CDR1 and CDR2: LNHNV and YYDKDF (reference sequence). The CDR3 DNA sequence: TGTGCCACCAGTGATTACGGGGGAGGCAACTACGAGCAGTACTTC. It specifies CATSDYGGGNYEQYF.

The sample holds many counts of this clonotype. This chain uses TRBV12-3 or TRBV12-4 with TRBJ2-5, with 8 positions matching TRBD1. The trim removed 7 bases at V and 4 bases at J, leaving 5 bases unmatched. The CDR3 is 13 amino acids. CDR3 coding DNA: TGTGCCAGCACCACAGGGGGGCTAGAGACCCAGTACTTC. Its translation is CASTTGGLETQYF.

The rearrangement links TRBV12-3 or TRBV12-4 to TRBJ2-2; 9 bases map to TRBD2. The CDR3 is made up of 15 amino acids. The V gene end was trimmed by 8 bases and the J gene end by 0 bases; junction bases not matched to a gene: 4. The CDR3: CASLGLAPNTGELFF. CDR3 DNA: TGTGCCAGCCTGGGACTAGCCCCGAACACCGGGGAGCTGTTTTTT.

This chain connects TRBV18 to TRBJ2-1, with TRBD1 matching 9 bases. CDR3 length equals 17 residues. Germline lookup yields CDR1 KGHSH and CDR2 LQKENI. J was trimmed by 4 bases and V by 2 bases; bases with no gene match: 9. CDR3 loop: CASSPRGQGRFYNEQFF. CDR3 DNA sequence: TGTGCCAGCTCACCAAGGGGACAGGGACGATTTTACAATGAGCAGTTCTTC.

This clonotype appeared a few times. The rearrangement links TRBV5-4 to TRBJ2-2, with D perhaps matching TRBD2 (6 bases). The V end was cut by 3 bases, the J end by 6 bases, with 18 bases between. The germline CDR1 and CDR2 sequences are SGHNT and YYREEE (reference sequence). This CDR3 spans 16 amino acids. The CDR3 loop reads CASSSGVAEAPGELFF. CDR3 DNA sequence: TGTGCCAGCAGCTCGGGGGTAGCAGAGGCCCCCGGGGAGCTGTTTTTT.

There are a few counts of this clonotype. The chain joins TRBV25-1 to TRBJ2-1; D remains unclear. The V gene's germline CDR1 is MGHDK and CDR2 SYGVNS. Deletions cut 2 bases from V and 6 bases from J, with 11 bases between. This CDR3 contains 14 residues. In DNA form, the CDR3 reads TGTGCCAGCAGTGAAGTAAATCCCTTCAATGAGCAGTTCTTC. Encoded protein: CASSEVNPFNEQFF. The full variable domain, completed using reference TRBV25-1 and TRBJ2-1, is EADIYQTPRYLVIGTGKKITLECSQTMGHDKMYWYQQDPGMELHLIHYSYGVNSTEKGDLSSESTVSRIRTEHFPLTLESARPSHTSQYLCASSEVNPFNEQFFGPGTRLTVL.

This chain joins TRBV5-1 and TRBJ2-7; tentative D call: TRBD1 (6 bases). Germline V gene data show CDR1 as SGHRS and CDR2 as YFSETQ. The ends were cut back, 1 base at V and 5 bases at J, with 10 bases in the middle. There are 13 residues in the CDR3. The DNA for the CDR3 is TGCGCCAGCAGCTTGACAGGGTGGGACGAGCAGTACGTC. Protein: CASSLTGWDEQYV.

This clonotype was seen a handful of times. The chain joins TRBV5-1 to TRBJ2-7; D is uncertain. This CDR3 is built from 15 residues. Deletions cut 1 base from V and 6 bases from J, with 17 bases between. Germline assignment: CDR1 SGHRS and CDR2 YFSETQ. This CDR3 reads CASSLWADLLSEQYV. DNA for the CDR3: TGCGCCAGCAGCTTGTGGGCAGACCTCCTCTCCGAGCAGTACGTC.

The chain couples TRBV6-1 to TRBJ1-2; 8 bases fit TRBD1. The CDR3 covers 19 residues. Germline loops: CDR1 MNHNS, CDR2 SASEGT. The junction had 17 bases not matched to a gene; V was cut back by 1 base and J by 4 bases. The CDR3 sequence: CASSEVRPRARQGTYGYTF. CDR3 in DNA: TGTGCCAGCAGTGAAGTTAGGCCGAGAGCTAGACAGGGGACCTATGGCTACACCTTC.

This clonotype has just a few counts. The chain has TRBV21-1 and TRBJ2-7; the table's D call, TRBD1, has no DNA check behind it. TRBV21-1 constitutes a pseudogene. The CDR3 loop spans 16 amino acids. The CDR3 sequence is CASSKVGHPHSYEQYV. In DNA form, the CDR3 reads TGTGCCAGCAGCAAAGTGGGACATCCGCACTCCTACGAGCAGTACGTC.

In its sample, this clonotype was seen a few times. V is TRBV12-5 and J is TRBJ2-1; D remains unclear. Germline V gene lookup returns CDR1 LGHNT and CDR2 FRNRAP. CDR3 size: 13 residues. Trimming pared 3 bases from V and 6 bases from J, leaving 9 bases between. The CDR3 loop reads CASGLSVSNEQFF. CDR3 DNA: TGTGCTAGTGGTTTAAGCGTTAGCAATGAGCAGTTCTTC.

The chain is built from TRBV3-1 and TRBJ1-1; TRBD1 matches 7 bases. V shed 1 base, J shed 7 bases, and the junction held 12 bases outside the gene matches. The length of the CDR3 is 16 residues. Germline CDR1 reads LGHDT; CDR2 reads YNNKEL (reference sequence). The CDR3 sequence: CASSQGPAGDSSEAFF. The CDR3 region has the DNA TGTGCCAGCAGCCAAGGCCCCGCAGGGGACAGTAGTGAAGCTTTCTTT.

This clonotype was found once. The chain is built from TRBV27 and TRBJ2-2; 15 bases fit TRBD2. The CDR3 is made up of 16 amino acids. Per the germline V gene, CDR1 is MNHEY and CDR2 is SMNVEV (reference sequence). The junction had 4 bases not matched to a gene; V was cut back by 5 bases and J by 6 bases. This chain's CDR3 is CASSPRTSGRAGELFF. Written as DNA, the CDR3 is TGTGCCAGCAGTCCCCGGACTAGCGGGAGGGCCGGGGAGCTGTTTTTT.

The chain joins TRBV12-3 or TRBV12-4 to TRBJ2-1; 9 nucleotides match TRBD2. This CDR3 region has 18 residues. After removal of 1 base from V and 0 bases from J, the junction contained 7 bases not matched to a gene. The CDR3 region is CASSLVLAGLSSYNEQFF. In nucleotides, the CDR3 is TGTGCCAGCAGTTTAGTACTAGCGGGCCTGAGCTCCTACAATGAGCAGTTCTTC.

This clonotype was seen only a few times. This rearrangement joins TRBV20-1 to TRBJ2-5; no clear D. Trimming took 1 base from V and 1 from J, leaving 4 bases between them. The germline gives CDR1 DFQATT, CDR2 SNEGSKA (reference sequence). The CDR3 totals 12 residues. In DNA form, the CDR3 reads TGCAGTGCTAGAGGTTTCCAAGAGACCCAGTACTTC. It encodes CSARGFQETQYF.

The genes are TRBV9 and TRBJ2-7; tentatively, D is TRBD1 or TRBD2 (5 bases each). Per germline, CDR1 SGDLS and CDR2 YYNGEE. The CDR3 has 14 amino acids. V gave up 4 bases and J gave up 6 bases, with 17 bases separating them. The CDR3 nucleotides read TGTGCCAGCAGCCCTCCGCAGGGACCCACCGAGCAGTACTTC. Encoded protein: CASSPPQGPTEQYF.

The sample holds many counts of this clonotype. This chain joins TRBV5-1 and TRBJ2-7; possibly TRBD1 for D (6 bases). Trimming took 0 bases from V and 3 from J, leaving 13 bases between them. Per the germline V gene, CDR1 is SGHRS and CDR2 is YFSETQ. This CDR3 has 15 amino acids. The CDR3 sequence is CASSLEQGEHYEQYF. The CDR3 DNA is TGCGCCAGCAGCTTGGAACAGGGCGAACACTACGAGCAGTACTTC.

This clonotype came up many times. CDR3 DNA: TGCGCCAGCAGCCAAGACTTTGGACAGCTCCTAAAGGGCACTGAAGCTTTCTTT. Amino acid sequence: CASSQDFGQLLKGTEAFF. The gene calls are TRBV4-1 and TRBJ1-1; D may be TRBD1 (6 bases). CDR1 MGHRA and CDR2 YSYEKL come from the germline V gene. The V and J ends lost 0 bases and 4 bases respectively, with 21 bases between them. The CDR3 is made up of 18 amino acids.

The chain recombines TRBV3-1 with TRBJ2-6; 10 nucleotides line up with TRBD2. Germline assignment: CDR1 LGHDT and CDR2 YNNKEL (reference sequence). Trimming cost V 4 bases and J 0 bases; bases outside gene matches: 6. CDR3 size: 18 residues. The CDR3 sequence: CASSLHSGRFSGANVLTF. The CDR3 DNA follows: TGTGCCAGCAGCCTTCATAGCGGGAGGTTCTCTGGGGCCAACGTCCTGACTTTC. Drawing the rest from reference TRBV3-1 and TRBJ2-6, the complete variable domain is DTAVSQTPKYLVTQMGNDKSIKCEQNLGHDTMYWYKQDSKKFLKIMFSYNNKELIINETVPNRFSPKSPDKAHLNLHINSLELGDSAVYFCASSLHSGRFSGANVLTFGAGSRLTVL.